One sample yielded the 6 T cell receptor beta chains listed below, sequenced in a study of blood T cell repertoires in COVID-19. The table came from immunoSEQ multiplex PCR; TCRdb's copy has only in-frame clones and leaves some out. The data hold approximately 240,000 clones, with over 75% observed a single time. Sequencing used PBMCs or T cells enriched from blood (not recorded which). These receptors were collected from a woman aged 18-29 years in a cohort exposed to, infected with or recovered from COVID-19 (not recorded which).

The chain has TRBV18 and TRBJ1-3, with D unresolved. Per germline, CDR1 KGHSH and CDR2 LQKENI. V was clipped by 0 bases and J by 4 bases, with 13 bases between them. This CDR3 has 16 residues. The CDR3 reads CASSPPTRPTGNTIYF. CDR3 nucleotide sequence: TGTGCCAGCTCACCACCGACTCGTCCAACCGGAAACACCATATATTTT.

This clone was seen a handful of times. This rearrangement joins TRBV7-9 to TRBJ2-5; 7 nucleotides line up with TRBD1. The CDR3 runs to 15 residues. Germline loops: CDR1 SEHNR, CDR2 FQNEAQ (reference sequence). With V trimmed by 4 bases and J by 2 bases, 7 bases remained unmatched. CDR3 sequence: CASSSPSTGQETQYF. The CDR3 DNA reads as TGTGCCAGCAGCTCTCCTTCGACAGGGCAAGAGACCCAGTACTTC.

The CDR3 DNA follows: TGTGCCAGCAGCGGGGACAGCAACTATGGCTACACCTTC. Translated, it gives CASSGDSNYGYTF. The V gene is TRBV9, the J gene TRBJ1-2; 7 nucleotides match TRBD1. CDR1 and CDR2 from the germline V gene are SGDLS and YYNGEE. The CDR3 is 13 residues long. The junction had 1 base not matched to a gene; V was cut back by 3 bases and J by 2 bases.

This rearrangement joins TRBV5-4 to TRBJ1-2; D uncertain. This CDR3 contains 13 residues. Germline CDR1 reads SGHNT; CDR2 reads YYREEE (reference sequence). V was trimmed by 0 bases and J by 8 bases, leaving 11 bases between them. The CDR3: CASSLGEGGGYTF. The CDR3 coding sequence is TGTGCCAGCAGCTTGGGGGAGGGCGGCGGCTACACCTTC.

The V call is TRBV9, the J call TRBJ2-5; D is unclear. Germline V lookup: CDR1 SGDLS, CDR2 YYNGEE. This CDR3 has 16 residues. V was pared by 3 bases and J by 5 bases, with 20 bases between. The CDR3 sequence is CASSARPTSPGETQYF. The CDR3 region has the DNA TGTGCCAGCAGCGCCCGTCCTACAAGTCCCGGGGAGACCCAGTACTTC.

The chain uses TRBV5-6 and TRBJ1-1, with 9 bases that match TRBD1. The CDR3 is 11 residues long. With V trimmed by 7 bases and J by 10 bases, 5 bases remained unmatched. Germline V lookup: CDR1 SGHDT, CDR2 YYEEEE. This CDR3 reads CASGPDRGAFF. The DNA of the CDR3 is TGTGCCAGCGGCCCGGACAGGGGAGCTTTCTTT. The whole variable domain, remainder taken from reference TRBV5-6 and TRBJ1-1, is DAGVTQSPTHLIKTRGQQVTLRCSPKSGHDTVSWYQQALGQGPQFIFQYYEEEERQRGNFPDRFSGHQFPNYSSELNVNALLLGDSALYLCASGPDRGAFFGQGTRLTVV.